This is a list of T cell receptor beta chains from one sample in a study of blood T cell repertoires in COVID-19. The repertoire was sequenced with immunoSEQ multiplex PCR; TCRdb's copy has only in-frame clones and lacks some. The repertoire consists of about 89,000 clones, with 65% to 85% occurring once and the leading ten covering roughly 6%. The sample consisted of peripheral blood. These receptors were taken from a man aged 65 to 79 with COVID-19, enrolled during active disease. The CDR3 runs from the conserved cysteine through the conserved F or W. The D gene is left open where the match is weak. The size entry is marked missing in some rows and otherwise reads once, few, many or a size class.

-	-	TRBJ2-7	TRBV11-1	TGTGCCAGCAGCTTAGCCCTACAGCTGCCGTTTGGCGAGCAGTACTTC	CASSLALQLPFGEQYF
-	-	TRBJ1-2	TRBV7-2	TGTGCCAGCAGCCCTGGGGAGGGAGAAGGATATGGCTACACCTTC	CASSPGEGEGYGYTF
-	-	TRBJ2-2	TRBV5-8	TGTGCCAGCAGCCGCGGGGCCAACACCGGGGAGCTGTTTTTT	CASSRGANTGELFF
few	TRBD1	TRBJ1-6	TRBV6-2/TRBV6-3	TGTGCCAGCAGTTACCTGACAGGGGTGAATTCACCCCTCCACTTT	CASSYLTGVNSPLHF
-	-	TRBJ1-2	TRBV5-4	TGTGCCAGCAGCACCGACAGTCTCCTTAACTATGGCTACACCTTC	CASSTDSLLNYGYTF
-	-	TRBJ1-1	TRBV27	TGTGCCAGCAGGAACAGGAGAACTGAAGCTTTCTTT	CASRNRRTEAFF
-	-	TRBJ2-2	TRBV6-5	TGTGCCAGCAGTTCGGCGGCCGCGAACACCGGGGAGCTGTTTTTT	CASSSAAANTGELFF
-	TRBD2	TRBJ2-2	TRBV29-1	TGCAGCGTTTTGATAGGGACTAGCGGGAGGGCCGGGGAGCTGTTTTTT	CSVLIGTSGRAGELFF
-	-	TRBJ2-1	TRBV4-1	TGCGCCAGCAGCCAAGTGGGGGGGCTCTACAATGAGCAGTTCTTC	CASSQVGGLYNEQFF
-	TRBD1	TRBJ1-2	TRBV7-8	TGTGCCAGCAGCTCGGGACAGGGAATGTATGGCTACACCTTC	CASSSGQGMYGYTF
-	-	TRBJ2-2	TRBV7-8	TGTGCCAGCAGCTTACAGAGGAGCGGGGAGCTGTTTTTT	CASSLQRSGELFF